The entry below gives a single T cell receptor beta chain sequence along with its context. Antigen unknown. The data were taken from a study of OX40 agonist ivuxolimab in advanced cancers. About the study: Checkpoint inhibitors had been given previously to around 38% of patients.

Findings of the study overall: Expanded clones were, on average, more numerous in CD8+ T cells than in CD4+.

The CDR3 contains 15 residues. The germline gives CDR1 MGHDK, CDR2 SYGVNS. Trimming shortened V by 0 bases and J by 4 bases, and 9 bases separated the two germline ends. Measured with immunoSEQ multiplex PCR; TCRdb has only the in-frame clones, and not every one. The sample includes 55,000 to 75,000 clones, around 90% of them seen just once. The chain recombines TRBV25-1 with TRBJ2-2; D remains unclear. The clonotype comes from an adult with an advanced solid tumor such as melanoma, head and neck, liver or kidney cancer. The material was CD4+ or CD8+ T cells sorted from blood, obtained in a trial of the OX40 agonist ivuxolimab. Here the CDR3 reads CASSEYFTGTGELFF. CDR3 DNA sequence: TGTGCCAGCAGTGAATATTTCACGGGCACCGGGGAGCTGTTTTTT.